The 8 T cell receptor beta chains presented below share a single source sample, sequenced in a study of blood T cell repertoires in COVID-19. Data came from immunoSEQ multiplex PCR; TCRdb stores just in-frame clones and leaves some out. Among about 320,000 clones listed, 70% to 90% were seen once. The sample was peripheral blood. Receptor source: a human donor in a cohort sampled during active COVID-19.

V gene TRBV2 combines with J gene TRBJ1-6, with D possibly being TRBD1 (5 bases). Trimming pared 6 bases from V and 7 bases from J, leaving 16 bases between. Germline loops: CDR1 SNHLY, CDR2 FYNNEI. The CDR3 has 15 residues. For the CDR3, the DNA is TGTGCCAGCAGAACTACAGGTCTCGGAAATTCACCCCTCCACTTT. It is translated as CASRTTGLGNSPLHF.

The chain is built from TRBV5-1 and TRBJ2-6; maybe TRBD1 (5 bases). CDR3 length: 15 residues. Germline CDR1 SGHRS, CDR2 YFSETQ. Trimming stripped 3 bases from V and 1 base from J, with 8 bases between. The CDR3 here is CASSSRQSGANVLTF. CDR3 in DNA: TGCGCCAGCAGCTCCCGACAGTCTGGGGCCAACGTCCTGACTTTC. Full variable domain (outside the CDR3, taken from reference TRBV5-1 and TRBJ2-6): KAGVTQTPRYLIKTRGQQVTLSCSPISGHRSVSWYQQTPGQGLQFLFEYFSETQRNKGNFPGRFSGRQFSNSRSEMNVSTLELGDSALYLCASSSRQSGANVLTFGAGSRLTVL.

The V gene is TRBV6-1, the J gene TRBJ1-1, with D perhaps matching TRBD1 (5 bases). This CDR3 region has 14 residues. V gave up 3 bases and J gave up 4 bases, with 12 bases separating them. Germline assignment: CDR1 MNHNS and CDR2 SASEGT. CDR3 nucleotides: TGTGCCAGCAGTGATTGGCGCGGGGGCACTGAAGCTTTCTTT. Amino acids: CASSDWRGGTEAFF.

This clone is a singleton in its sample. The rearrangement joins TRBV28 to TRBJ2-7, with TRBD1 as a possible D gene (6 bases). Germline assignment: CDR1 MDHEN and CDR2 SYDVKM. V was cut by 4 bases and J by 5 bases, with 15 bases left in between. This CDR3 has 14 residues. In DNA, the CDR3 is TGTGCCAGCAGTTCCCAGGGGTATCCAGACGAGCAGTACTTC. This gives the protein CASSSQGYPDEQYF.

CDR3 sequence reads: CSASRQGRETQYF. In nucleotides, the CDR3 is TGCAGTGCTAGTCGTCAGGGGCGAGAGACCCAGTACTTC. This sequence joins TRBV20-1 and TRBJ2-5; D is possibly TRBD1 (6 bases). CDR3 length equals 13 residues. Germline values: CDR1 DFQATT, CDR2 SNEGSKA (reference sequence). The V gene lost 3 bases and the J gene lost 4 bases, with 12 bases spanning the gap.

The CDR3 DNA follows: TGCAGTGCTAGTCCCCCGGACAAAATCTATGGCTACACCTTC. It is translated as CSASPPDKIYGYTF. The J gene is TRBJ1-2, the V gene TRBV20-1; D possibly corresponds to TRBD1 (5 bases). Trimming cost V 3 bases and J 4 bases, with 15 bases left between them. Germline V gene sequence: CDR1 DFQATT, CDR2 SNEGSKA (reference sequence). The CDR3 runs 14 residues.

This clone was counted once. This chain's CDR3 is CAWSKRGGQETQYF. In nucleotides, the CDR3 is TGTGCCTGGAGTAAGCGGGGGGGCCAAGAGACCCAGTACTTC. This sequence joins TRBV30 and TRBJ2-5; TRBD2 agrees at 10 bases. This CDR3 comprises 14 residues. Trimming took 2 bases from V and 1 from J; bases not matched to a gene: 1. CDR1 is GTSNPN and CDR2 is SVGIG in the germline V gene (reference sequence).

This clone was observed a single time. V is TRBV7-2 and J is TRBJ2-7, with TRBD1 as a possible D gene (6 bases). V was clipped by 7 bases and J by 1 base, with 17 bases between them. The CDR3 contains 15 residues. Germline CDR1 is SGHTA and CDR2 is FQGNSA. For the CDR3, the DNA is TGTGCCAGCACCTACAGAGCAGGACAGTCCTACGAGCAGTACTTC. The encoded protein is CASTYRAGQSYEQYF.